Listed here are 26 T cell receptor beta chains from one sample, sequenced in a study of radiation and T cells in renal cell carcinoma. TCRdb's table, derived via immunoSEQ multiplex PCR, lists solely in-frame clones and lacks some. The repertoire holds 120,000 or so clones, with over 75% as singletons. Noted time point: blood 2 weeks post-SBRT. The treatment was: 15 Gy SBRT to primary tumor, nephrectomy 4 weeks later. The sequences come from blood, collected from a patient whose treatment included radiotherapy and nephrectomy. These receptor sequences come from a man in his fifties with renal cell carcinoma.

The J gene is TRBJ1-5, the V gene TRBV19, with 7 bases lining up with TRBD1. V gave up 7 bases and J gave up 2 bases; unmatched junction bases: 11. From germline, CDR1 is LNHDA and CDR2 SQIVND (reference sequence). The CDR3 loop spans 16 amino acids. CDR3 amino acids: CASTHLRQGRNQPQHF. The CDR3 DNA reads TGTGCCAGTACACATCTTCGACAGGGTCGCAATCAGCCCCAGCATTTT.

V is TRBV20-1 and J is TRBJ1-1; D unresolved. Germline loops: CDR1 DFQATT, CDR2 SNEGSKA (reference sequence). Trimming removed 5 bases at V and 8 bases at J, with 9 bases between. The CDR3 length is 10 residues. The CDR3 region has the DNA TGCAGTGCTTCCCACCGGGAAGCTTTCTTT. Translated, it gives CSASHREAFF.

The chain couples TRBV5-1 to TRBJ2-1; D not resolved. In germline, CDR1 is SGHRS, CDR2 YFSETQ. This CDR3 is built from 16 residues. Trimming left V 0 bases short and J 0 bases short, with 10 bases between. CDR3 sequence: CASSLVPGNSYNEQFF. In DNA, the CDR3 is TGCGCCAGCAGCTTGGTTCCGGGTAACTCCTACAATGAGCAGTTCTTC. Full variable domain (outside the CDR3, taken from reference TRBV5-1 and TRBJ2-1): KAGVTQTPRYLIKTRGQQVTLSCSPISGHRSVSWYQQTPGQGLQFLFEYFSETQRNKGNFPGRFSGRQFSNSRSEMNVSTLELGDSALYLCASSLVPGNSYNEQFFGPGTRLTVL.

The chain recombines TRBV5-8 with TRBJ1-1; D unclear. CDR1 is SGHTS and CDR2 is YDEGEE in the germline V gene. Trimming removed 5 bases from V and 4 bases from J, with 21 bases in between. This CDR3 has 16 residues. DNA for the CDR3: TGTGCCAGCAGGAACGAGCCGGGCCCCTATTCCACTGAAGCTTTCTTT. It codes for CASRNEPGPYSTEAFF.

V and J are TRBV6-6 and TRBJ2-3; D might be TRBD1 (7 bases). This CDR3 is 15 amino acids long. V lost 2 bases to trimming and J lost 5 bases, with 14 bases between them. Germline assignment: CDR1 MNHNY and CDR2 SVGAGI (reference sequence). CDR3 in DNA: TGTGCCAGCAGTTACCCTTCAGGGGGAGGAGATACGCAGTATTTT. It codes for CASSYPSGGGDTQYF.

The CDR3 is CASSERGQVGANVLTF. CDR3 nucleotides: TGTGCCAGCAGTGAACGGGGCCAAGTGGGGGCCAACGTCCTGACTTTC. The V call is TRBV6-1, the J call TRBJ2-6; possibly TRBD1 or TRBD2 for D (5 bases each). Germline V lookup: CDR1 MNHNS, CDR2 SASEGT. The CDR3 extends over 16 amino acids. V shed 2 bases and J shed 4 bases, with 12 bases lying between them.

The chain employs TRBV5-6 and TRBJ2-7, with TRBD1 matching over 8 bases. The CDR3 totals 16 residues. Germline-derived CDR1 and CDR2 are SGHDT and YYEEEE. The junction had 12 bases not matched to a gene; V was cut back by 4 bases and J by 3 bases. The CDR3 nucleotides are TGTGCCAGCAGCCGTGGGAGACAGGGGACCGGCTACGAGCAGTACTTC. Its protein is CASSRGRQGTGYEQYF.

V usage is TRBV5-1 and J usage is TRBJ1-4; unclear D gene. The CDR3 spans 13 residues. Germline CDR1 is SGHRS and CDR2 is YFSETQ. Trimming left V 5 bases short and J 7 bases short, with 12 bases between. Here the CDR3 reads CASRPWMSEKLFF. CDR3 DNA: TGCGCCAGCAGGCCATGGATGTCTGAAAAACTGTTTTTT.

This clone has just a few counts. The CDR3 spells CASSQEAPGVYGYTF. CDR3 nucleotides: TGTGCCAGCAGCCAAGAGGCCCCGGGGGTGTATGGCTACACCTTC. V and J are TRBV4-2 and TRBJ1-2; a weak D match, TRBD1 (5 bases). Germline V lookup: CDR1 LGHNA, CDR2 YNFKEQ. The germline V and J ends were trimmed by 0 bases and 5 bases, with 13 bases remaining between them. The CDR3 runs 15 residues.

The chain couples TRBV7-9 to TRBJ2-7; D not resolved. CDR1 and CDR2 (germline): SEHNR, FQNEAQ (reference sequence). This CDR3 is built from 14 residues. V gave up 0 bases and J gave up 3 bases, with 9 bases separating them. CDR3 coding DNA: TGTGCCAGCAGCTTAGCGCTTCTAGGCTACGAGCAGTACTTC. As protein: CASSLALLGYEQYF.

This chain connects TRBV30 to TRBJ2-4; TRBD1 matches 7 bases. The CDR3 covers 14 residues. CDR1 GTSNPN and CDR2 SVGIG come from the germline V gene (reference sequence). The J segment lost 5 bases and the V segment lost 2 bases, leaving 6 bases of the junction unmatched. The CDR3 DNA is TGTGCCTGGAGTACTGGGACAGAAGAAAACATTCAGTACTTC. This translates into CAWSTGTEENIQYF.

The chain's CDR3 is CASSLRQGGYYEQYF. DNA for the CDR3: TGTGCCAGCAGCCTAAGACAGGGCGGATACTACGAGCAGTACTTC. The chain employs TRBV6-5 and TRBJ2-7, with 7 positions matching TRBD1. Per germline, CDR1 MNHEY and CDR2 SVGAGI. V shed 6 bases and J 3 bases; nucleotides not matched to a gene: 11. The CDR3 has 15 residues.

The rearrangement joins TRBV7-2 to TRBJ2-3; D is undetermined. V was cut by 5 bases and J by 6 bases, with 15 bases left in between. Germline-derived CDR1 and CDR2 are SGHTA and FQGNSA. This CDR3 is built from 14 residues. The CDR3 bases are TGTGCCAGCAGCCCCCGGAGCCTGCACGATACGCAGTATTTT. Translated: CASSPRSLHDTQYF.

The chain links TRBV11-3 to TRBJ2-1, with D tentatively TRBD2 (6 bases). The CDR3 is 15 amino acids. The V and J ends lost 0 bases and 0 bases respectively, with 6 bases between them. Germline CDR1 and CDR2: SGHNT and YENEEA. The CDR3 DNA follows: TGTGCCAGCAGCTTAGATAGCGGCTCCTACAATGAGCAGTTCTTC. Translation gives CASSLDSGSYNEQFF.

The chain recombines TRBV14 with TRBJ1-4; D may be TRBD1 (5 bases). The CDR3 runs 15 residues. Germline V gene data show CDR1 as SGHDN and CDR2 as FVKESK. Trimming removed 1 base from V and 6 bases from J, with 12 bases in between. The CDR3 protein is CASSQVRDADEKLFF. The CDR3 coding sequence is TGTGCCAGCAGCCAAGTCCGGGACGCGGATGAAAAACTGTTTTTT.

The sample holds many counts of this clone. This sequence joins TRBV2 and TRBJ1-1, with D possibly matching TRBD1 (5 bases). CDR1 and CDR2 from the germline V gene are SNHLY and FYNNEI. The CDR3 covers 13 residues. Trimming left V 2 bases short and J 4 bases short, with 8 bases between. For the CDR3, the DNA is TGTGCCAGCAGTGAAAGGGGAGGCACTGAAGCTTTCTTT. Translated: CASSERGGTEAFF.

Here the CDR3 reads CASSLPGQGDEKLFF. CDR3 coding DNA: TGTGCCAGCAGCTTGCCGGGACAGGGGGATGAAAAACTGTTTTTT. V usage is TRBV5-6 and J usage is TRBJ1-4; 11 bases fit TRBD1. This CDR3 is built from 15 residues. Unmatched junction bases numbered 2, after V lost 1 base and J lost 6 bases. The germline CDR1 and CDR2 sequences are SGHDT and YYEEEE. The full variable domain, completed using reference TRBV5-6 and TRBJ1-4, is DAGVTQSPTHLIKTRGQQVTLRCSPKSGHDTVSWYQQALGQGPQFIFQYYEEEERQRGNFPDRFSGHQFPNYSSELNVNALLLGDSALYLCASSLPGQGDEKLFFGSGTQLSVL.

The V and J genes are TRBV7-3 and TRBJ2-1, with D unresolved. The CDR3 has 15 residues. V was trimmed by 4 bases and J by 6 bases, leaving 16 bases between them. CDR1 is SGHTA, CDR2 FQGTGA, per germline. CDR3 in DNA: TGTGCCAGCAGCTACGCAAGGGCCCTGGTCAATGAGCAGTTCTTC. Translation: CASSYARALVNEQFF. The full variable domain, rest sourced from reference TRBV7-3 and TRBJ2-1, is GAGVSQTPSNKVTEKGKYVELRCDPISGHTALYWYRQSLGQGPEFLIYFQGTGAADDSGLPNDRFFAVRPEGSVSTLKIQRTERGDSAVYLCASSYARALVNEQFFGPGTRLTVL.

The V call is TRBV15, the J call TRBJ2-7; D not certain. The CDR3 consists of 13 residues. Trimming left V 0 bases short and J 4 bases short, with 7 bases between. Looked up from germline, CDR1 is LNHNV and CDR2 is YYDKDF (reference sequence). The CDR3 DNA is TGTGCCACCAGCAGAGATGGCGTATACGAGCAGTACTTC. It translates to CATSRDGVYEQYF.

This chain connects TRBV15 to TRBJ2-5; the match to TRBD2 covers 9 bases. Germline loops: CDR1 LNHNV, CDR2 YYDKDF (reference sequence). V shed 3 bases and J 1 base; nucleotides not matched to a gene: 3. The CDR3 consists of 15 residues. This CDR3 reads CATSSISGSQETQYF. The CDR3 DNA reads TGTGCCACCAGCAGTATTAGCGGGAGCCAAGAGACCCAGTACTTC.

This clone has just a few counts. J is TRBJ1-1 and V is TRBV2; TRBD1 is a possible D gene (6 bases). This CDR3 has 14 amino acids. Germline V gives CDR1 SNHLY, CDR2 FYNNEI. Trimming left V 5 bases short and J 1 base short, with 11 bases between. CDR3 loop: CASSSGVRNTEAFF. DNA for the CDR3: TGTGCCAGCAGTTCAGGGGTTAGGAACACTGAAGCTTTCTTT.

The chain carries TRBV5-1 and TRBJ1-3; D gene uncertain. Trimming cost V 4 bases and J 0 bases, with 11 bases left between them. Germline lookup yields CDR1 SGHRS and CDR2 YFSETQ. The CDR3 runs 15 residues. Written as DNA, the CDR3 is TGCGCCAGCAGCGGAGTTGGCGGCTCTGGAAACACCATATATTTT. It yields the protein CASSGVGGSGNTIYF.

This sequence joins TRBV5-1 and TRBJ2-7, with a possible D match to TRBD2 (5 bases). V lost 1 base and J 2 bases, leaving 7 bases between the germline ends. CDR1 SGHRS and CDR2 YFSETQ come from the germline V gene. The CDR3 length is 13 residues. The CDR3: CASSLYGAYEQYF. DNA for the CDR3: TGCGCCAGCAGCTTGTACGGGGCCTACGAGCAGTACTTC.

The V and J genes are TRBV7-8 and TRBJ1-3; D remains ambiguous. Germline CDR1 reads SGHVS; CDR2 reads FQNEAQ. The ends were cut back, 2 bases at V and 0 bases at J, with 5 bases in the middle. This CDR3 region has 14 residues. Written as DNA, the CDR3 is TGTGCCAGCAGCTTACCTTCCTCTGGAAACACCATATATTTT. Amino acid sequence: CASSLPSSGNTIYF.

The V gene is TRBV21-1, the J gene TRBJ1-4. TRBV21-1 counts as a pseudogene. The CDR3 length is 12 residues. DNA for the CDR3: TGTGCCAGCCCCGGGGAAAATGAAAAACTGTTTTTT. It translates to CASPGENEKLFF.

This rearrangement joins TRBV7-9 to TRBJ1-3; the D is unclear. Germline CDR1 is SEHNR and CDR2 is FQNEAQ (reference sequence). The length of the CDR3 is 15 residues. V was trimmed by 4 bases and J by 3 bases, leaving 13 bases between them. The CDR3 region has the DNA TGTGCCAGCAGCTCGGAAAGGACCGTTGGAAACACCATATATTTT. This sequence encodes CASSSERTVGNTIYF. The full variable domain, rest sourced from reference TRBV7-9 and TRBJ1-3, is DTGVSQNPRHKITKRGQNVTFRCDPISEHNRLYWYRQTLGQGPEFLTYFQNEAQLEKSRLLSDRFSAERPKGSFSTLEIQRTEQGDSAMYLCASSSERTVGNTIYFGEGSWLTVV.